The 25 T cell receptor beta chains given below trace back to one sample, sequenced in a study of response to subunit inactivated influenza vaccine. TCRdb re-called the RT-PCR reads with MiXCR, one entry per CDR3 protein. The table shows over 400,000 distinct CDR3 sequences, with approximately 12% occurring only once. The sequences come from PBMCs from blood, collected about 6 weeks after vaccination. These receptors all come from a man in his fifties or sixties who received an inactivated influenza vaccine.

This clonotype showed up many times. The chain couples TRBV12-3 or TRBV12-4 to TRBJ1-5; no clear D gene. The CDR3 totals 15 residues. V dropped 2 bases and J dropped 0 bases, with 8 bases sitting between them. Here the CDR3 reads CASSLTLDSNQPQHF. The DNA for the CDR3 is TGTGCCAGCAGTTTAACACTCGATAGCAATCAGCCCCAGCATTTT.

The J gene is TRBJ2-3, the V gene TRBV7-9; perhaps TRBD1 as D (5 bases). V lost 1 base and J lost 2, with 10 bases in between. CDR3 length: 15 amino acids. Germline CDR1 and CDR2: SEHNR and FQNEAQ (reference sequence). CDR3 bases: TGTGCCAGCAGCTTAGAGGGGCGCTACACAGATACGCAGTATTTT. Protein sequence: CASSLEGRYTDTQYF.

CDR3 bases: TGTGCCAGCAGTTCACGGGAGGACCCCTACAATGAGCAGTTCTTC. Translated: CASSSREDPYNEQFF. V usage is TRBV6-5 and J usage is TRBJ2-1; 7 nucleotides align to TRBD2. CDR3 length: 15 residues. Germline loops: CDR1 MNHEY, CDR2 SVGAGI. V gave up 4 bases and J gave up 2 bases; unmatched junction bases: 5.

This clonotype showed up many times. The J gene is TRBJ2-1, the V gene TRBV7-8, with TRBD2 as a possible D gene (5 bases). The CDR3 has 14 amino acids. Germline V gene lookup returns CDR1 SGHVS and CDR2 FQNEAQ. With 3 bases removed from V and 5 bases from J, the gap between germline ends came to 11 bases. CDR3 nucleotide sequence: TGTGCCAGCAGCTTCCGGGGTCGGCACAATGAGCAGTTCTTC. As protein: CASSFRGRHNEQFF. Supplemented by reference TRBV7-8 and TRBJ2-1, the full variable domain reads GAGVSQSPRYKVAKRGQDVALRCDPISGHVSLFWYQQALGQGPEFLTYFQNEAQLDKSGLPSDRFFAERPEGSVSTLKIQRTQQEDSAVYLCASSFRGRHNEQFFGPGTRLTVL.

This clonotype appeared a few times. The rearrangement links TRBV10-3 to TRBJ2-3; 8 bases are shared with TRBD2. The CDR3 length is 16 residues. Germline V gives CDR1 ENHRY, CDR2 SYGVKD. V lost 7 bases and J lost 9; bases outside the gene matches: 18. CDR3 region: CAIKVGRGDSQWTQYF. Written as DNA, the CDR3 is TGTGCCATCAAGGTGGGGCGGGGGGACTCACAGTGGACGCAGTATTTT.

As regards this clonotype: A much larger clone differs by one base, so this may be a read error. This chain uses TRBV20-1 with TRBJ2-7; D not resolved. The CDR3 is 13 amino acids. Trimming removed 3 bases from V and 4 bases from J, with 13 bases in between. From germline, CDR1 is DFQATT and CDR2 SNEGSKA (reference sequence). CDR3: CSASRPRIYEQYF. CDR3 nucleotide sequence: TGCAGTGCTAGTCGGCCGCGAATATACGAGCAGTACTTC.

This clonotype was observed a handful of times. This rearrangement joins TRBV7-2 to TRBJ2-1; TRBD1 matches at 7 bases. CDR1 is SGHTA and CDR2 is FQGNSA in the germline V gene. V dropped 2 bases and J dropped 4; count of bases not matched to a gene: 8. This CDR3 region has 16 residues. The CDR3 sequence is CASSLPGQEHYNEQFF. The CDR3 DNA sequence: TGTGCCAGCAGCTTACCCGGACAGGAGCATTACAATGAGCAGTTCTTC. Based on the CDR3 plus reference TRBV7-2 and TRBJ2-1, the full variable domain is GAGVSQSPSNKVTEKGKDVELRCDPISGHTALYWYRQSLGQGLEFLIYFQGNSAPDKSGLPSDRFSAERTGGSVSTLTIQRTQQEDSAVYLCASSLPGQEHYNEQFFGPGTRLTVL.

The chain employs TRBV6-2 or TRBV6-3 and TRBJ2-7; TRBD2 matches at 12 bases. V shed 4 bases and J 4 bases; nucleotides not matched to a gene: 2. CDR3 length: 14 amino acids. The germline gives CDR1 MNHEY, CDR2 SVGEGT. The CDR3 protein is CASSWTSGDYEQYF. In DNA, the CDR3 is TGTGCCAGCAGTTGGACTAGCGGGGATTACGAGCAGTACTTC.

Ten or more counts support this clonotype. V is TRBV28 and J is TRBJ2-4; 8 nucleotides line up with TRBD2. Germline V lookup: CDR1 MDHEN, CDR2 SYDVKM. V lost 4 bases and J lost 0; bases outside the gene matches: 11. CDR3 size: 18 residues. Here the CDR3 reads CASSYLAGPALAKNIQYF. CDR3 in DNA: TGTGCCAGCAGTTATCTAGCGGGTCCAGCCCTAGCCAAAAACATTCAGTACTTC.

This clonotype was counted only a few times. V usage is TRBV7-2 and J usage is TRBJ2-6; unclear D gene. This CDR3 contains 17 residues. Deletions cut 5 bases from V and 0 bases from J, with 14 bases between. Germline assignment: CDR1 SGHTA and CDR2 FQGNSA. CDR3 residues: CASSPAGVGSGANVLTF. CDR3 in DNA: TGTGCCAGCAGCCCCGCTGGGGTAGGCTCTGGGGCCAACGTCCTGACTTTC. Variable domain in full (rest from reference TRBV7-2 and TRBJ2-6): GAGVSQSPSNKVTEKGKDVELRCDPISGHTALYWYRQSLGQGLEFLIYFQGNSAPDKSGLPSDRFSAERTGGSVSTLTIQRTQQEDSAVYLCASSPAGVGSGANVLTFGAGSRLTVL.

The chain carries TRBV21-1 and TRBJ2-3; the table's D call, TRBD2, was not checked against the DNA. TRBV21-1 is assigned pseudogene status. The CDR3 is 22 amino acids. CDR3 residues: CASSKEAGPGLAGGPGTDTQYF. CDR3 DNA: TGTGCCAGCAGCAAAGAAGCAGGGCCGGGACTAGCGGGAGGGCCGGGCACAGATACGCAGTATTTT.

This clonotype was detected only a few times. The chain combines TRBV28 with TRBJ1-2; D unclear. Germline CDR1 and CDR2: MDHEN and SYDVKM. CDR3 length: 12 amino acids. The germline V and J ends were trimmed by 6 bases and 7 bases, with 12 bases remaining between them. CDR3 region: CASRFDRSGYTF. The CDR3 DNA is TGTGCCAGCAGATTCGACCGCTCTGGCTACACCTTC.

The J gene is TRBJ2-5, the V gene TRBV3-1; D uncertain. CDR1 and CDR2 from the germline V gene are LGHDT and YNNKEL (reference sequence). The V gene lost 4 bases and the J gene lost 9 bases, with 12 bases spanning the gap. The CDR3 runs to 12 residues. This chain's CDR3 is CASSLLTGAQYF. The CDR3 nucleotides read TGTGCCAGCAGCCTCCTTACTGGGGCCCAGTACTTC.

V and J are TRBV10-3 and TRBJ2-7; perhaps TRBD1 as D (6 bases). Germline CDR1 is ENHRY and CDR2 is SYGVKD. Trimming removed 11 bases at V and 1 base at J, with 15 bases between. The CDR3 is 13 amino acids. DNA of the CDR3: TGTGCCGTCACAGGGAAACCTTCCTACGAGCAGTACTTC. Protein: CAVTGKPSYEQYF.

There are a few counts of this clonotype. The rearrangement uses TRBV5-5 and TRBJ2-1; 9 bases fit TRBD2. The V gene's germline CDR1 is SGHKS and CDR2 YYEKEE (reference sequence). V lost 1 base, J lost 6 bases, and 5 bases stayed unmatched. The CDR3 length is 15 residues. The CDR3 sequence is CASSLFLAGSNEQFF. The CDR3, as DNA: TGTGCCAGCAGCTTGTTCCTAGCGGGGTCCAATGAGCAGTTCTTC.

Only a few counts were recorded for this clonotype. J is TRBJ2-3 and V is TRBV6-2 or TRBV6-3; TRBD2 matches at 10 bases. Per germline, CDR1 MNHEY and CDR2 SVGEGT. The trim removed 2 bases at V and 5 bases at J, leaving 16 bases unmatched. CDR3 length: 19 residues. For the CDR3, the DNA is TGTGCCAGCAGTTACGAACCTCCGTACTCTAGCGGGAGAGGAGATACGCAGTATTTT. As protein: CASSYEPPYSSGRGDTQYF.

This clonotype has only a few counts. The gene calls are TRBV7-6 and TRBJ2-3, with D unclear. Deletions cut 1 base from V and 2 bases from J, with 13 bases between. Germline CDR1 SGHVS, CDR2 FNYEAQ. CDR3 length: 16 residues. In nucleotides, the CDR3 is TGTGCCAGCAGCTTAGATCTTGCAGCCCCCACAGATACGCAGTATTTT. Translating it yields CASSLDLAAPTDTQYF.

This chain uses TRBV20-1 with TRBJ2-1, with D unclear. The CDR3 is made up of 12 amino acids. CDR1 and CDR2 (germline): DFQATT, SNEGSKA (reference sequence). V lost 0 bases to trimming and J lost 7 bases, with 7 bases between them. CDR3 DNA: TGCAGTGCTAGAGATACCTCAAATGAGCAGTTCTTC. This encodes CSARDTSNEQFF.

In its sample, this clonotype was seen a few times. The chain combines TRBV6-4 with TRBJ2-3, with unresolved D. This CDR3 has 12 amino acids. From germline, CDR1 is MRHNA and CDR2 SNTAGT. V was trimmed by 6 bases and J by 2 bases, leaving 6 bases between them. The CDR3 spells CASSDNTDTQYF. The DNA of the CDR3 is TGTGCCAGCAGCGATAACACAGATACGCAGTATTTT.

This clonotype has just a few counts. The J gene is TRBJ2-7, the V gene TRBV29-1; D unresolved. This CDR3 region has 13 residues. Germline V gene lookup returns CDR1 SQVTM and CDR2 ANQGSEA. With 4 bases removed from V and 4 bases from J, the gap between germline ends came to 14 bases. In DNA form, the CDR3 reads TGCAGCGTTGTAGAGCCCAACTCGTACGAGCAGTACTTC. As protein: CSVVEPNSYEQYF.

The chain combines TRBV4-3 with TRBJ2-3, with TRBD2 as a possible D gene (6 bases). Germline values: CDR1 LGHNA, CDR2 YSLEER. Trimming stripped 0 bases from V and 2 bases from J, with 12 bases between. This CDR3 is 16 amino acids long. CDR3 sequence reads: CASSQDVGGVTDTQYF. CDR3 nucleotide sequence: TGCGCCAGCAGCCAAGATGTGGGGGGTGTCACAGATACGCAGTATTTT.

The chain uses TRBV7-2 and TRBJ2-1; 7 bases map to TRBD1. V was clipped by 1 base and J by 8 bases; unmatched bases: 11. The CDR3 has 16 amino acids. The germline gives CDR1 SGHTA, CDR2 FQGNSA. In DNA form, the CDR3 reads TGTGCCAGCAGCTTAGGGGGCAGGGGGTTTGGGCATGAGCAGTTCTTC. It yields the protein CASSLGGRGFGHEQFF. Full variable domain (rest looked up from reference TRBV7-2 and TRBJ2-1): GAGVSQSPSNKVTEKGKDVELRCDPISGHTALYWYRQSLGQGLEFLIYFQGNSAPDKSGLPSDRFSAERTGGSVSTLTIQRTQQEDSAVYLCASSLGGRGFGHEQFFGPGTRLTVL.

The chain combines TRBV12-3 or TRBV12-4 with TRBJ2-2; D is perhaps TRBD2 (5 bases). Deletions cut 6 bases from V and 4 bases from J, with 15 bases between. The CDR3 loop spans 15 amino acids. This chain's CDR3 is CASSPGRVPTGELFF. For the CDR3, the DNA is TGTGCCAGCAGCCCTGGGCGGGTGCCCACCGGGGAGCTGTTTTTT.

Ten or more counts support this clonotype. J is TRBJ1-4 and V is TRBV11-2, with TRBD1 matching 8 bases. The CDR3 runs 16 residues. The germline V gene encodes CDR1 SGHAT and CDR2 FQNNGV. Trimming at V came to 4 bases and at J to 5 bases, leaving 9 bases not matched to a gene. The CDR3 here is CASSSRTGQANEKLFF. The DNA of the CDR3 is TGTGCCAGCAGCTCGCGGACAGGGCAGGCGAATGAAAAACTGTTTTTT.

On this clonotype itself: Compared with germline, one end of the junction differs, possibly owing to a read error. The V and J genes are TRBV5-1 and TRBJ1-3; perhaps TRBD1 as D (6 bases). Germline values: CDR1 SGHRS, CDR2 YFSETQ. This CDR3 comprises 16 residues. The CDR3 sequence: CASSLEGQHSGSTIYF. Written as DNA, the CDR3 is TGCGCCAGCAGCTTGGAAGGACAGCACTCTGGAAGCACCATATATTTT.